This is a list of T cell receptor beta chains from one sample in a study of shared T cell receptors in the human thymus. Profiling relied on immunoSEQ multiplex PCR, and the TCRdb table lists in-frame clones only, not all of them. The sample contains approximately 490,000 clones, approximately 78% of which appear only once. This sample also belongs to another study, concerning human thymus T cells.

The sequenced material came from thymocytes. These receptors were collected from a boy in the first two years of life with a congenital heart defect. CDR3s include the opening cysteine and the closing phenylalanine or tryptophan. Fields, in order: V gene, J gene, D gene, clone size, CDR3 protein, CDR3 DNA. A D gene is named only where the DNA matches it firmly. Clone sizes are given selectively: once, few, many, or a class where the clone is expanded.

v_gene: TRBV10-3
j_gene: TRBJ1-2
d_gene: NA
abundance: NA
CDR3aa: CAMFGDYGYTF
CDR3nt: TGTGCCATGTTCGGGGACTATGGCTACACCTTC

v_gene: TRBV29-1
j_gene: TRBJ2-2
d_gene: TRBD1
abundance: NA
CDR3aa: CSVAGTGKTGELFF
CDR3nt: TGCAGCGTGGCCGGGACAGGGAAGACCGGGGAGCTGTTTTTT

v_gene: TRBV5-5
j_gene: TRBJ2-1
d_gene: TRBD2
abundance: few
CDR3aa: CASAGGGRKDNEQFF
CDR3nt: TGTGCCAGCGCGGGAGGGGGACGGAAAGACAATGAGCAGTTCTTC

v_gene: TRBV9
j_gene: TRBJ2-2
d_gene: NA
abundance: NA
CDR3aa: CASSKRKAPLDTGELFF
CDR3nt: TGTGCCAGCAGCAAAAGAAAGGCTCCCCTAGACACCGGGGAGCTGTTTTTT

v_gene: TRBV7-3
j_gene: TRBJ2-7
d_gene: NA
abundance: NA
CDR3aa: CASSLTRDRDGLAGGSPSYEQYF
CDR3nt: TGTGCCAGCAGCTTAACCCGGGACAGGGATGGGCTAGCGGGTGGATCGCCCTCCTACGAGCAGTACTTC

v_gene: TRBV5-1
j_gene: TRBJ2-7
d_gene: TRBD2
abundance: NA
CDR3aa: CASSLRQREGSYEQYF
CDR3nt: TGCGCCAGCAGCTTGCGGCAGCGGGAGGGATCCTACGAGCAGTACTTC

v_gene: TRBV5-8
j_gene: TRBJ2-2
d_gene: NA
abundance: NA
CDR3aa: CASLRGLAGELFF
CDR3nt: TGTGCCAGCCTACGGGGTCTAGCCGGGGAGCTGTTTTTT

v_gene: TRBV7-9
j_gene: TRBJ2-2
d_gene: TRBD2
abundance: NA
CDR3aa: CASSPVGGRGTGELFF
CDR3nt: TGTGCCAGCAGCCCCGTGGGCGGGAGGGGCACCGGGGAGCTGTTTTTT

v_gene: TRBV9
j_gene: TRBJ2-2
d_gene: NA
abundance: few
CDR3aa: CASSALKELGPVGELFF
CDR3nt: TGTGCCAGCAGCGCCCTAAAGGAGTTGGGTCCTGTTGGGGAGCTGTTTTTT

v_gene: TRBV15
j_gene: TRBJ2-6
d_gene: NA
abundance: NA
CDR3aa: CATSRPPQGPGANVLTF
CDR3nt: TGTGCCACCAGCAGGCCGCCACAGGGACCTGGGGCCAACGTCCTGACTTTC

v_gene: TRBV4-3
j_gene: TRBJ2-1
d_gene: TRBD2
abundance: NA
CDR3aa: CASSQEPGLATDEQFF
CDR3nt: TGCGCCAGCAGCCAAGAACCGGGACTAGCTACCGATGAGCAGTTCTTC

v_gene: TRBV6-1
j_gene: TRBJ2-1
d_gene: TRBD2
abundance: NA
CDR3aa: CASRRLAGSNNEQFF
CDR3nt: TGTGCCAGCAGGAGACTAGCGGGAAGCAACAATGAGCAGTTCTTC

v_gene: TRBV29-1
j_gene: TRBJ2-5
d_gene: TRBD2
abundance: NA
CDR3aa: CSVEGQLARRMETQYF
CDR3nt: TGCAGCGTTGAAGGCCAACTAGCGAGGCGCATGGAGACCCAGTACTTC

v_gene: TRBV7-6
j_gene: TRBJ2-3
d_gene: TRBD2
abundance: NA
CDR3aa: CASSLGLAGSTDTQYF
CDR3nt: TGTGCCAGCAGCCTTGGACTAGCGGGGAGCACAGATACGCAGTATTTT

v_gene: TRBV23-1
j_gene: TRBJ2-3
d_gene: NA
abundance: NA
CDR3aa: CASSLRESRTDTQYF
CDR3nt: TGCGCCAGCAGTCTCCGGGAATCCCGCACAGATACGCAGTATTTT

v_gene: TRBV4-2
j_gene: TRBJ2-1
d_gene: NA
abundance: once
CDR3aa: CASSQVGIAAPRVVNNEQFF
CDR3nt: TGTGCCAGCAGCCAAGTAGGAATAGCGGCCCCCCGAGTCGTCAACAATGAGCAGTTCTTC

v_gene: TRBV2
j_gene: TRBJ2-3
d_gene: NA
abundance: once
CDR3aa: CASQRRVGTDTQYF
CDR3nt: TGTGCCAGCCAGAGGAGGGTTGGCACAGATACGCAGTATTTT

v_gene: TRBV7-9
j_gene: TRBJ1-2
d_gene: TRBD1
abundance: NA
CDR3aa: CASSPGTDYGYTF
CDR3nt: TGTGCCAGCAGCCCCGGGACAGACTATGGCTACACCTTC

v_gene: TRBV7-8
j_gene: TRBJ2-1
d_gene: NA
abundance: NA
CDR3aa: CASTITLYLSGSSYNEQFF
CDR3nt: TGTGCCAGCACCATTACCCTTTACTTAAGCGGTAGCTCCTACAATGAGCAGTTCTTC

v_gene: TRBV15
j_gene: TRBJ2-3
d_gene: TRBD1
abundance: NA
CDR3aa: CATSSPGTGYTDTQYF
CDR3nt: TGTGCCACCAGCAGCCCCGGGACAGGCTACACAGATACGCAGTATTTT

v_gene: TRBV4-2
j_gene: TRBJ1-2
d_gene: TRBD1
abundance: NA
CDR3aa: CASSLSPTGGVYGYTF
CDR3nt: TGTGCCAGCAGCCTCTCCCCGACAGGGGGTGTCTATGGCTACACCTTC

v_gene: TRBV28
j_gene: TRBJ2-5
d_gene: TRBD1
abundance: NA
CDR3aa: CARHDRGVLEEETQYF
CDR3nt: TGTGCCAGACACGACAGGGGAGTACTAGAAGAAGAGACCCAGTACTTC

v_gene: TRBV6-5
j_gene: TRBJ2-7
d_gene: TRBD2
abundance: NA
CDR3aa: CASSHPTSGSYEQYF
CDR3nt: TGTGCCAGCAGCCACCCCACTAGCGGGAGCTACGAGCAGTACTTC